These 10 T cell receptor beta chains were all obtained from the same sample, sequenced in a study of early T cells in non-severe SARS-CoV-2 infection. TCRdb passed the 5' RACE reads through MiXCR, listing each CDR3 protein once. The table records 40,000 or so distinct CDR3 sequences, 5.5% to 7.5% of them present only once. Sequencing input: whole blood. The receptors come from an adult who was a healthcare worker with PCR-confirmed SARS-CoV-2 infection or an uninfected control (not recorded which).

The table lists this clonotype with many counts. The rearrangement joins TRBV20-1 to TRBJ2-1, with 12 bases fitting TRBD2. The germline gives CDR1 DFQATT, CDR2 SNEGSKA (reference sequence). V shed 5 bases and J 0 bases; nucleotides not matched to a gene: 5. The CDR3 has 16 residues. CDR3 sequence (DNA): TGCAGTGCTTCTAGCGGGGGGGCAATCTCCTACAATGAGCAGTTCTTC. This gives the protein CSASSGGAISYNEQFF.

The J gene is TRBJ2-7, the V gene TRBV28; weak D call: TRBD2 (5 bases). Trimming pared 6 bases from V and 4 bases from J, leaving 13 bases between. Germline V gives CDR1 MDHEN, CDR2 SYDVKM. This CDR3 comprises 13 residues. CDR3 loop: CASSQGRVYEQYF. The CDR3 coding sequence is TGTGCCAGCAGCCAAGGGAGAGTATACGAGCAGTACTTC.

This clonotype was counted many times. The V gene is TRBV27, the J gene TRBJ2-5; 11 positions agree with TRBD1. The V and J ends lost 8 bases and 4 bases, in that order; junction bases with no gene match: 6. The CDR3 has 14 residues. Germline values: CDR1 MNHEY, CDR2 SMNVEV (reference sequence). In DNA, the CDR3 is TGTGCCAGCGGCCGGGACAGGGGGAGAGAGACCCAGTACTTC. Translating it yields CASGRDRGRETQYF.

The chain carries TRBV5-1 and TRBJ2-1, with 15 bases aligning to TRBD2. Germline CDR1 is SGHRS and CDR2 is YFSETQ. Trimming took 9 bases from V and 2 from J; bases not matched to a gene: 6. The CDR3 has 16 amino acids. The CDR3 loop reads CATRTSGGAAYNEQFF. The CDR3 DNA reads TGCGCCACTAGGACTAGCGGGGGGGCCGCCTACAATGAGCAGTTCTTC.

The chain carries TRBV4-1 and TRBJ1-5; D is ambiguous. V lost 5 bases and J lost 6, with 17 bases in between. CDR1 is MGHRA and CDR2 is YSYEKL in the germline V gene. The CDR3 totals 15 residues. The CDR3 here is CASSNSASPSQPQHF. CDR3 nucleotide sequence: TGCGCCAGCAGCAACTCGGCCAGCCCAAGTCAGCCCCAGCATTTT.

This clonotype was detected ten times or more. V is TRBV3-1 and J is TRBJ2-4, with D maybe TRBD2 (6 bases). The germline gives CDR1 LGHDT, CDR2 YNNKEL (reference sequence). The CDR3 sequence is 14 residues long. The V end lost 4 bases, the J end lost 7 bases, and 14 bases lay between the germline ends. CDR3 in DNA: TGTGCCAGCAGCCCCCCTGGGGGGAGGAACATTCAGTACTTC. Translating gives CASSPPGGRNIQYF.

This clonotype has more than one count but fewer than ten. The rearrangement links TRBV30 to TRBJ2-2, with D perhaps matching TRBD1 (6 bases). The CDR3 totals 16 residues. V lost 0 bases to trimming and J lost 10 bases, with 21 bases between them. Germline V gives CDR1 GTSNPN, CDR2 SVGIG (reference sequence). CDR3 amino acids: CAWSVHLGRGVVELFF. The CDR3, as DNA: TGTGCCTGGAGTGTACACCTCGGCAGGGGCGTCGTGGAGCTGTTTTTT.

This clonotype showed up just a few times. The chain carries TRBV7-2 and TRBJ2-1, with 9 bases that match TRBD1. The CDR3 totals 15 residues. Trimming removed 5 bases from V and 10 bases from J; junction bases left unmatched: 12. The germline CDR1 and CDR2 sequences are SGHTA and FQGNSA. CDR3 protein: CASSTFIGQGPEQFF. The CDR3 coding sequence is TGTGCCAGCAGCACCTTCATAGGACAGGGGCCGGAGCAGTTCTTC.

This clonotype was detected ten times or more. J is TRBJ1-1 and V is TRBV18; TRBD1 agrees at 8 bases. CDR1 and CDR2 (germline): KGHSH, LQKENI. The CDR3 extends over 15 amino acids. The V gene end was trimmed by 4 bases and the J gene end by 4 bases; junction bases not matched to a gene: 8. The CDR3 loop is CASSLGQGAATEAFF. The CDR3 DNA follows: TGTGCCAGCTCACTCGGACAGGGCGCCGCCACTGAAGCTTTCTTT.

The genes are TRBV24-1 and TRBJ1-2; no clear D. This CDR3 has 10 residues. Per germline, CDR1 KGHDR and CDR2 SFDVKD. Trimming removed 10 bases from V and 6 bases from J, with 8 bases in between. DNA of the CDR3: TGTGCCACGGTCCCCCATGGCTACACCTTC. The encoded protein is CATVPHGYTF.